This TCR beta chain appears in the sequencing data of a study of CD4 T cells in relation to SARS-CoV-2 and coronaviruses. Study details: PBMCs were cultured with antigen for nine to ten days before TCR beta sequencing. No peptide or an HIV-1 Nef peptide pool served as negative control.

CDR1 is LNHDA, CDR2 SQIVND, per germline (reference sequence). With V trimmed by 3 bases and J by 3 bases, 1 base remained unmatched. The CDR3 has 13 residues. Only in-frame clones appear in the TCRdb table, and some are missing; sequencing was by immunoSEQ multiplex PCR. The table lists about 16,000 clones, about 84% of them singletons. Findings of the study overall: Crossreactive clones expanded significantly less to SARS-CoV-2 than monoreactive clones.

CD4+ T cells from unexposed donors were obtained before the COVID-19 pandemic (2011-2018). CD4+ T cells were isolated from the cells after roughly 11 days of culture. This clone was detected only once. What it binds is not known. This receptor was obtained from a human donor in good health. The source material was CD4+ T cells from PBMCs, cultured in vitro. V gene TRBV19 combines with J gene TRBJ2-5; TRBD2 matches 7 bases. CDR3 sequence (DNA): TGTGCCAGTAGTATTGGGGGGGAAGAGACCCAGTACTTC. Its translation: CASSIGGEETQYF.